These 4 T cell receptor beta chains originate from one sample sequenced in a study of cytomegalovirus exposure and HLA in healthy donors (dated by TCRdb to 2016 to 2017). Library prep was done by the immunoSEQ multiplex PCR assay. A mixture of 60 forward primers for TCR Vbeta segments and 13 reverse primers for TCR Jbeta segments was used in the multiplex PCR. TCRdb took over this immuneACCESS table, retaining in-frame rearrangements with V and J assigned. Such tables are incomplete; in checked studies, under half of the missing clones stem from an unresolved V gene, and the remainder is unexplained. Counted in this sample were 130,000 or so clones; roughly 75% of them appeared once. The ten largest clones capture 3% to 3.5% of the sample. The sample taken for sequencing was PBMCs. The receptors stem from a man aged 35 to 55 in good health and CMV-seronegative.

The genes are TRBV7-2 and TRBJ2-1; maybe TRBD2 (6 bases). The germline CDR1 and CDR2 sequences are SGHTA and FQGNSA. This CDR3 region has 12 residues. V lost 1 base to trimming and J lost 12 bases, with 10 bases between them. CDR3: CASSLDPGGQFF. The CDR3 DNA is TGTGCCAGCAGCTTAGACCCCGGGGGGCAGTTCTTC.

This clone appeared a few times. The chain joins TRBV5-4 to TRBJ1-2; 8 bases match TRBD1. Germline trimming cut 4 bases from V and 4 bases from J; bases unmatched to any gene: 6. Looked up from germline, CDR1 is SGHNT and CDR2 is YYREEE (reference sequence). The CDR3 runs 14 residues. In DNA form, the CDR3 reads TGTGCCAGCAGCCCGACAGGGGCACCCTATGGCTACACCTTC. Its protein is CASSPTGAPYGYTF.

This sequence joins TRBV18 and TRBJ2-7; TRBD1 matches 8 bases. CDR3 length: 15 residues. Per the germline V gene, CDR1 is KGHSH and CDR2 is LQKENI. The V and J ends lost 5 bases and 0 bases, in that order; junction bases with no gene match: 6. The CDR3 nucleotides are TGTGCCAGCTCAGCTGGGACAGGAGCCTCCTACGAGCAGTACTTC. It codes for CASSAGTGASYEQYF.

In its sample, this clone was seen a few times. This chain joins TRBV30 and TRBJ1-1; tentatively, D is TRBD1 (5 bases). The V end lost 0 bases, the J end lost 6 bases, and 14 bases lay between the germline ends. This CDR3 has 14 residues. Germline V lookup: CDR1 GTSNPN, CDR2 SVGIG (reference sequence). CDR3 protein: CAWSVPREGAEAFF. DNA for the CDR3: TGTGCCTGGAGTGTTCCCAGGGAGGGCGCTGAAGCTTTCTTT.